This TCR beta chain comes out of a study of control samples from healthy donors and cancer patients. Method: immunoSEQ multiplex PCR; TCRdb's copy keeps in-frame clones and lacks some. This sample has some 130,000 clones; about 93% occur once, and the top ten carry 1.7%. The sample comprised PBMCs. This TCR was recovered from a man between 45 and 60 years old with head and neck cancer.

The CDR3 region is CASSLFQGGASPLHF. The CDR3 nucleotides are TGTGCCAGCAGTTTATTCCAGGGAGGAGCTTCACCCCTCCACTTT. V is TRBV28 and J is TRBJ1-6, with D perhaps TRBD1 (5 bases). Per the germline V gene, CDR1 is MDHEN and CDR2 is SYDVKM. Trimming stripped 1 base from V and 9 bases from J, with 13 bases between. The CDR3 runs 15 residues. The full variable domain, in which reference TRBV28 and TRBJ1-6 provide the parts outside the CDR3, is DVKVTQSSRYLVKRTGEKVFLECVQDMDHENMFWYRQDPGLGLRLIYFSYDVKMKEKGDIPEGYSVSREKKERFSLILESASTNQTSMYLCASSLFQGGASPLHFGNGTRLTVT.